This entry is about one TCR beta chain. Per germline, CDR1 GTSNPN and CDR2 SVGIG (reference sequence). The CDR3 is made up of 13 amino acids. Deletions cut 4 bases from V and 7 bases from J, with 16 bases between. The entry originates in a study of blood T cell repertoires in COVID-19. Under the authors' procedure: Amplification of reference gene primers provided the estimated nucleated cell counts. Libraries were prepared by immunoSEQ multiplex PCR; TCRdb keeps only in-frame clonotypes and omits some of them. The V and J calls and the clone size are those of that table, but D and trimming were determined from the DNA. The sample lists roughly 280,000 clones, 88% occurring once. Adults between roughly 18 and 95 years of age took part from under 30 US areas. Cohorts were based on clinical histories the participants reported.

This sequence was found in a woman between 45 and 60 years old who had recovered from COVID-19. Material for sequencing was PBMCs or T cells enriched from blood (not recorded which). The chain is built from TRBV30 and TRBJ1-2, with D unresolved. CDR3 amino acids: CAWTDWPVRGYTF. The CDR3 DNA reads TGTGCCTGGACTGACTGGCCAGTCCGTGGCTACACCTTC.